The clone carrying this T cell receptor (beta chain) appeared many times. Its antigen is currently unknown. The CDR3 runs to 14 residues. Germline V gene sequence: CDR1 SGHAT, CDR2 FQNNGV. Trimming cost V 3 bases and J 6 bases, with 15 bases left between them. Unique molecular identifiers were built into the TCRbeta library. MiXCR, run by TCRdb on the PCR reads, gives a single entry per CDR3 protein. The sample lists roughly 240,000 distinct CDR3 sequences, approximately 8.9% seen once, with 6% to 7% in the top ten. This record comes from a study of T-cell reconstitution after alpha-beta-depleted transplantation in children. Study conclusions and caveats: Newly generated T cells supplied most T-cell counts and diversity one year post-transplant.

This chain connects TRBV11-2 to TRBJ2-7, with D possibly being TRBD2 (5 bases). The specimen comprised PBMCs, mostly from graft donor cells, sampled 180 days after TCRalphabeta/CD19-depleted stem cell transplant. The clonotype originates from a male patient younger than 18 who had a stem cell transplant for acute lymphoblastic leukemia, so the T cells may come from the graft donor. The CDR3 DNA reads TGTGCCAGCAGCTTCGCCGGAGGCAAAGCCGAGCAGTACTTC. The encoded protein is CASSFAGGKAEQYF.